This T cell receptor (beta chain) was found in a study of blood T cell repertoires in COVID-19. Study information: COVID-19 samples collected from the United States, Italy and Spain covered acute and convalescent phases. T cells, B-cell-depleted T cells, or PBMCs provided the cDNA or gDNA that served as material.

Original data processing: Reference gene primer amplification yielded estimated nucleated cell counts. Profiling relied on immunoSEQ multiplex PCR, and the TCRdb table lists in-frame clones only, not all of them. For V, J and clone size, that table is used; D and trimming come from the DNA. The sample carries hundreds of thousands of clones, roughly 83% recorded once. The sequence came from a man aged 35-49 years with acute or convalescent COVID-19. Sequencing input: peripheral blood.

The CDR3 loop reads CASSLVNSYGYTF. The CDR3 nucleotides are TGTGCCAGCAGTCTCGTAAACTCGTATGGCTACACCTTC. This chain connects TRBV3-1 (or the pseudogene TRBV3-2) to TRBJ1-2; no reliable D call. The CDR3 length is 13 residues. Trimming left V 6 bases short and J 5 bases short, with 13 bases between. Per the germline V gene, CDR1 is LGHDT and CDR2 is YNNKEL (reference sequence).